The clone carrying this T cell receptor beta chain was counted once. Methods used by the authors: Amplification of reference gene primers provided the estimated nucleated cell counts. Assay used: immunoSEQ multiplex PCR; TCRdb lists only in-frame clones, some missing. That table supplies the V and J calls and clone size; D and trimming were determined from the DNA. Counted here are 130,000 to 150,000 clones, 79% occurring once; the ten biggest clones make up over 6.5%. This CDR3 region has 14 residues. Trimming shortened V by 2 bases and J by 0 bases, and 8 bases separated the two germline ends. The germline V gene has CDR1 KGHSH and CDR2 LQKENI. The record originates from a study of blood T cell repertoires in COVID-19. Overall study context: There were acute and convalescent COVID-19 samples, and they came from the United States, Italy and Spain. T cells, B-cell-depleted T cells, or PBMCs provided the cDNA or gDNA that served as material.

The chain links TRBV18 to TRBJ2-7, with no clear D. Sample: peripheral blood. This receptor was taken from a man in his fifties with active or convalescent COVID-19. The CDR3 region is CASSPSSSSYEQYF. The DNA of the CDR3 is TGTGCCAGCTCACCAAGTAGTTCCTCCTACGAGCAGTACTTC.